This T cell receptor beta chain was retrieved from a study of blood T cell repertoires in COVID-19. Study overall: In each case, the material was cDNA or gDNA derived from T cells, B-cell-depleted T cells, or PBMCs.

Germline V lookup: CDR1 MNHEY, CDR2 SMNVEV (reference sequence). This CDR3 has 13 amino acids. Trimming cost V 5 bases and J 8 bases, with 13 bases left between them. Sequencing was performed with immunoSEQ multiplex PCR; in TCRdb, only in-frame clones are kept and a portion is missing. The sample lists about 330,000 clones; more than 85% were seen once. The source of this sequence is a woman aged 25 to 39 who had recovered from COVID-19. V and J are TRBV27 and TRBJ2-1, with D unresolved. Sequenced sample: PBMCs or T cells enriched from blood (not recorded which). This chain's CDR3 is CASSSQVLHEQFF. The CDR3, as DNA: TGTGCCAGCAGTAGCCAGGTCCTGCATGAGCAGTTCTTC.